Shown below are 9 T cell receptor beta chains from a single sample sequenced in a study of control samples from healthy donors and cancer patients. Sequencing was performed with immunoSEQ multiplex PCR; in TCRdb, only in-frame clones are kept and a portion is missing. In the table there are roughly 170,000 clones, more than 90% of which are singletons. Sequenced: blood. Receptors originate from a woman aged 40 to 49 in good health.

CDR3 amino acids: CASSSTGGVRNEQFF. The CDR3 nucleotides read TGTGCCAGTAGTTCCACAGGGGGCGTTAGGAATGAGCAGTTCTTC. The chain has TRBV19 and TRBJ2-1, with 9 positions matching TRBD1. The CDR3 is 15 residues long. Germline V gene data show CDR1 as LNHDA and CDR2 as SQIVND (reference sequence). V shed 5 bases, J shed 7 bases, and the junction held 9 bases outside the gene matches. The full variable domain, with the rest looked up from reference TRBV19 and TRBJ2-1, is DGGITQSPKYLFRKEGQNVTLSCEQNLNHDAMYWYRQDPGQGLRLIYYSQIVNDFQKGDIAEGYSVSREKKESFPLTVTSAQKNPTAFYLCASSSTGGVRNEQFFGPGTRLTVL.

V gene TRBV7-6 combines with J gene TRBJ1-5, with no clear D. Germline loops: CDR1 SGHVS, CDR2 FNYEAQ. The CDR3 runs to 11 residues. Trimming removed 2 bases from V and 12 bases from J, with 8 bases in between. The CDR3 DNA follows: TGTGCCAGCAGCTTACACGAGTACCAGCATTTT. Its protein product is CASSLHEYQHF.

In its sample, this clone was seen a few times. The rearrangement joins TRBV14 to TRBJ2-7, with D unresolved. Between the trimmed V and J ends, which lost 3 bases and 6 bases, there was a span of 12 bases. The CDR3 covers 13 residues. Germline lookup yields CDR1 SGHDN and CDR2 FVKESK. For the CDR3, the DNA is TGTGCCAGCAGCCAGGGTCTTCAGGCCGAGCAGTACTTC. This translates into CASSQGLQAEQYF. The variable domain in full, with the rest retrieved from reference TRBV14 and TRBJ2-7, is EAGVTQFPSHSVIEKGQTVTLRCDPISGHDNLYWYRRVMGKEIKFLLHFVKESKQDESGMPNNRFLAERTGGTYSTLKVQPAELEDSGVYFCASSQGLQAEQYFGPGTRLTVT.

The chain recombines TRBV6-1 with TRBJ1-5; 8 bases map to TRBD1. CDR1 and CDR2 (germline): MNHNS, SASEGT. V lost 2 bases and J lost 5; bases outside the gene matches: 5. This CDR3 comprises 15 residues. In DNA, the CDR3 is TGTGCCAGCAGTGAATGGACAGGGCTAGATCAGCCCCAGCATTTT. Its translation is CASSEWTGLDQPQHF.

The chain employs TRBV5-4 and TRBJ1-6, with D possibly TRBD1 on 5 matching bases. V was clipped by 2 bases and J by 8 bases, with 17 bases between them. CDR1 is SGHNT and CDR2 is YYREEE in the germline V gene (reference sequence). The CDR3 sequence is 16 residues long. CDR3 DNA sequence: TGTGCCAGCAGCTTTGGGGCGGGGGGGTTGGATTCACCCCTCCACTTT. Encoded protein: CASSFGAGGLDSPLHF.

This chain joins TRBV27 and TRBJ1-2; D remains unclear. Trimming left V 3 bases short and J 2 bases short, with 7 bases between. Germline-derived CDR1 and CDR2 are MNHEY and SMNVEV (reference sequence). This CDR3 comprises 13 residues. CDR3 in DNA: TGTGCCAGCAGTTTGCACGGGAACTATGGCTACACCTTC. Translating it yields CASSLHGNYGYTF.

The V and J genes are TRBV13 and TRBJ1-3; possible D gene TRBD1, 5 bases. V lost 5 bases and J lost 4, with 12 bases in between. The germline V gene has CDR1 PRHDT and CDR2 FYEKMQ (reference sequence). There are 14 residues in the CDR3. CDR3 in amino acids: CASSGGGVGNTIYF. The CDR3 region has the DNA TGTGCCAGCAGCGGCGGGGGAGTAGGAAACACCATATATTTT. Together with reference TRBV13 and TRBJ1-3, the CDR3 gives the full variable domain: AAGVIQSPRHLIKEKRETATLKCYPIPRHDTVYWYQQGPGQDPQFLISFYEKMQSDKGSIPDRFSAQQFSDYHSELNMSSLELGDSALYFCASSGGGVGNTIYFGEGSWLTVV.

The rearrangement links TRBV19 to TRBJ2-1; a possible D gene is TRBD1 (6 bases). The CDR3 consists of 13 residues. V gave up 5 bases and J gave up 7 bases, with 12 bases separating them. Germline loops: CDR1 LNHDA, CDR2 SQIVND (reference sequence). The CDR3 nucleotides are TGTGCCAGTAGTCCCGGGACACTTAATGAGCAGTTCTTC. Residues: CASSPGTLNEQFF.

This clone showed up just once. V gene TRBV6-4 combines with J gene TRBJ1-1; no clear D gene. The CDR3 has 13 residues. Germline CDR1 and CDR2: MRHNA and SNTAGT. The ends were cut back, 5 bases at V and 3 bases at J, with 10 bases in the middle. CDR3 nucleotides: TGTGCCAGCAGTAATGGACTGGACACTGAAGCTTTCTTT. Amino acid sequence: CASSNGLDTEAFF.